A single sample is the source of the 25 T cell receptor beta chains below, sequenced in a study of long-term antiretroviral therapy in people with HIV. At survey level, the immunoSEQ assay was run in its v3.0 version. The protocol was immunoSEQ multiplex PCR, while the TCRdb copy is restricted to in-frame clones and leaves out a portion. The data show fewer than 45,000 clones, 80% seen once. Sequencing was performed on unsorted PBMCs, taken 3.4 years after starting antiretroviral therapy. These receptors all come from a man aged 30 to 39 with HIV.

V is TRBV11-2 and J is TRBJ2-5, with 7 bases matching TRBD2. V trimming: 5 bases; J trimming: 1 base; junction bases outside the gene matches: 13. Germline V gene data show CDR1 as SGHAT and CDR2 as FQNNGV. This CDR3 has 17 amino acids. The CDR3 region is CASSTLGAGAGQETQYF. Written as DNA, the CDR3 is TGTGCCAGCAGCACACTAGGGGCGGGAGCGGGCCAAGAGACCCAGTACTTC.

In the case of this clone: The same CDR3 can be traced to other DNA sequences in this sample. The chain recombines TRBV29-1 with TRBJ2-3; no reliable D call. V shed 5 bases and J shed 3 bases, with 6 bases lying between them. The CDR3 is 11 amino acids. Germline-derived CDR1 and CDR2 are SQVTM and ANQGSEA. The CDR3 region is CSVSGTDTQYF. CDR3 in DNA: TGCAGCGTTTCGGGTACAGATACGCAGTATTTT.

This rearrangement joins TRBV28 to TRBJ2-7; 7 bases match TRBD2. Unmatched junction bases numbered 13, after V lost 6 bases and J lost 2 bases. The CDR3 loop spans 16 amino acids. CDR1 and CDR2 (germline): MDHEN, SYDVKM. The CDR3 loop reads CASSSRIRGGTYEQYF. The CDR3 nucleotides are TGTGCCAGCAGCTCCCGAATCCGGGGAGGGACCTACGAGCAGTACTTC.

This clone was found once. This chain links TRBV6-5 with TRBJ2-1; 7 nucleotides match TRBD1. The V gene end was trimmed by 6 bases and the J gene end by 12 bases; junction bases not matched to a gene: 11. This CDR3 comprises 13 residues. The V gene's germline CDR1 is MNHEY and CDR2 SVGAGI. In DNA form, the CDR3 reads TGTGCCAGCAGCCTTAGACAGGGAGTGGGGCAGTTCTTC. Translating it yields CASSLRQGVGQFF.

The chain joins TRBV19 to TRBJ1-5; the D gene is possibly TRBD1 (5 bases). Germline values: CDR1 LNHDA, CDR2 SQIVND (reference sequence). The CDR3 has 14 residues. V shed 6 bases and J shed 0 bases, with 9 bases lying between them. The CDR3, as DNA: TGTGCCAGTAGAGGCAGGGCTAGCAATCAGCCCCAGCATTTT. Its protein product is CASRGRASNQPQHF.

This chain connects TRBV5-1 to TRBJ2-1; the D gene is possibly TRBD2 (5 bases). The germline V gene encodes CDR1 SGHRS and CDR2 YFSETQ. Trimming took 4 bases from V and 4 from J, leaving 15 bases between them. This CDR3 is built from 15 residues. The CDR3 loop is CASSPTGIQYNEQFF. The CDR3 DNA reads TGCGCCAGCAGCCCGACCGGGATACAATACAATGAGCAGTTCTTC.

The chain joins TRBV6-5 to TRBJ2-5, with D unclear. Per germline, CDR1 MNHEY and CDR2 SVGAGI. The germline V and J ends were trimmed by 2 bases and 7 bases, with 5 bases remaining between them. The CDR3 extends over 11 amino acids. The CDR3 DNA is TGTGCCAGCAGTTACCTCGGGACCCAGTACTTC. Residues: CASSYLGTQYF.

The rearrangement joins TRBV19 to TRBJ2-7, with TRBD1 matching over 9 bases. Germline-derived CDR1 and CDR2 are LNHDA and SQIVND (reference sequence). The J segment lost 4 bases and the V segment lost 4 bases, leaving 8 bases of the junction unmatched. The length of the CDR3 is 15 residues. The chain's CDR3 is CASSSPGQGTYEQYF. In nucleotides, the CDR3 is TGTGCCAGTAGTAGCCCGGGACAGGGAACATACGAGCAGTACTTC.

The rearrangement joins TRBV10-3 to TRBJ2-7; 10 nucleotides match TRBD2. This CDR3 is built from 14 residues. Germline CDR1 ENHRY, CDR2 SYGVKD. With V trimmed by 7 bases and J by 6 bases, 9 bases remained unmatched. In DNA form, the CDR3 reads TGTGCCATCAATAAGAGCGGGAGGGGACGCGAGCAGTACTTC. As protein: CAINKSGRGREQYF.

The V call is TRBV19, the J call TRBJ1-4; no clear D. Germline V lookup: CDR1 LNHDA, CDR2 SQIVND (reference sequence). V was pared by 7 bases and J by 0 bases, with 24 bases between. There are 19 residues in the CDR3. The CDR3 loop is CASTPNRGRRASTNEKLFF. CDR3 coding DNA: TGTGCCAGTACCCCCAACCGAGGCAGGCGGGCATCAACTAATGAAAAACTGTTTTTT.

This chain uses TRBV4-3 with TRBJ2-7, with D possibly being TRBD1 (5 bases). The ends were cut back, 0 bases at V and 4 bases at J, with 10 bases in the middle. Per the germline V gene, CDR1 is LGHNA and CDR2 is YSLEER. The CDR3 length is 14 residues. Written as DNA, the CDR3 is TGCGCCAGCAGCCAAGATCAGGGATGGTACGAGCAGTACTTC. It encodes CASSQDQGWYEQYF.

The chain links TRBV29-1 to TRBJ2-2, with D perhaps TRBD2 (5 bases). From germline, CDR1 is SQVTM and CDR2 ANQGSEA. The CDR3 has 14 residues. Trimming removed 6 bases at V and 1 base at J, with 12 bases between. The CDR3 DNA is TGCAGCGTGGGCCGGGATATGAACACCGGGGAGCTGTTTTTT. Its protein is CSVGRDMNTGELFF.

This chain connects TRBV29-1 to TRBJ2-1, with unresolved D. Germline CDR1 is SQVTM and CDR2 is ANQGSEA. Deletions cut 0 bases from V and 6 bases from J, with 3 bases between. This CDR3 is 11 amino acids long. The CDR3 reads CSVEELNEQFF. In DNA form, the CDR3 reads TGCAGCGTTGAAGAACTCAATGAGCAGTTCTTC.

Here the CDR3 DNA reads TGTGCCAGCAGTGAAAACAGAGGAAATTACGAGCAGTACTTC. Amino acid sequence: CASSENRGNYEQYF. The chain employs TRBV2 and TRBJ2-7; D unclear. V was shortened by 2 bases and J by 4 bases, with 12 bases between the two germline ends. CDR1 SNHLY and CDR2 FYNNEI come from the germline V gene. The CDR3 extends over 14 amino acids.

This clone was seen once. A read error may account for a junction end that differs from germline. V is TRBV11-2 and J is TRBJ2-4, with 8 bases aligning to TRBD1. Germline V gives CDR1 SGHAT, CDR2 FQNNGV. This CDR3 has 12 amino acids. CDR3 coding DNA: TGTGCCAGCAGCTTAGGACAGGGGTCCCCGGCTTTC. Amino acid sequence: CASSLGQGSPAF.

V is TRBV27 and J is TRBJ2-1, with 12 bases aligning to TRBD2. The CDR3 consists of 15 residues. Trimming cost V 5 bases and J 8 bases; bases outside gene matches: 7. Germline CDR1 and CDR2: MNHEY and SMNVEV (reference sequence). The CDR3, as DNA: TGTGCCAGCAGTCTGTGGACTAGCGGGAACGATGAGCAGTTCTTC. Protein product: CASSLWTSGNDEQFF.

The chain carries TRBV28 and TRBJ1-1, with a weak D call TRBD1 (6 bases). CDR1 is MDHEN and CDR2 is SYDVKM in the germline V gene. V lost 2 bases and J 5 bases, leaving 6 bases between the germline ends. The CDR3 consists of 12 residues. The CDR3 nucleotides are TGTGCCAGCAGTTTACAGGGGACTGAAGCTTTCTTT. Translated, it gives CASSLQGTEAFF.

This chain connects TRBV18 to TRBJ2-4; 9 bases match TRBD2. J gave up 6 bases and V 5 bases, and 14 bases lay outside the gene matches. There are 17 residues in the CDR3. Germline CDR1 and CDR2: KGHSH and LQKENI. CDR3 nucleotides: TGTGCCAGCTCAACCGGGGGAGCTAGCGGGGCCTTAAACATTCAGTACTTC. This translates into CASSTGGASGALNIQYF.

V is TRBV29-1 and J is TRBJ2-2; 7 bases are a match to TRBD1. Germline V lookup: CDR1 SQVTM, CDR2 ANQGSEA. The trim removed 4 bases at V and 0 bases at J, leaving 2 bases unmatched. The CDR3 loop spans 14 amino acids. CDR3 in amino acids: CSVVDRANTGELFF. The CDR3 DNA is TGCAGCGTTGTTGACAGGGCGAACACCGGGGAGCTGTTTTTT.

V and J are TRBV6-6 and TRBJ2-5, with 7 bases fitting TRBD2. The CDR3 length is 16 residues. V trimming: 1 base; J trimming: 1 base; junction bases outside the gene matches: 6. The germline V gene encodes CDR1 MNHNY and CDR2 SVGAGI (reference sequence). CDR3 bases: TGTGCCAGCAGTTACTGGGCGGGAGCCAGCCAAGAGACCCAGTACTTC. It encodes CASSYWAGASQETQYF.

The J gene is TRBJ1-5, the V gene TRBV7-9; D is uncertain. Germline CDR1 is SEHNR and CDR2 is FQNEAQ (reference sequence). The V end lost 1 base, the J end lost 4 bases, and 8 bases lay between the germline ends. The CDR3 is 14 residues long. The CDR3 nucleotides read TGTGCCAGCAGCTTAGGTGGACTGAATCAGCCCCAGCATTTT. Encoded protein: CASSLGGLNQPQHF.

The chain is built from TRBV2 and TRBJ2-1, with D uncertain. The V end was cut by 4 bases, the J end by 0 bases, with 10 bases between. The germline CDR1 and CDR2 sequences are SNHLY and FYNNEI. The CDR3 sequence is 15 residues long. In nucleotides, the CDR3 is TGTGCCAGCAGTGGGGAACTGAGCTCCTACAATGAGCAGTTCTTC. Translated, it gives CASSGELSSYNEQFF.

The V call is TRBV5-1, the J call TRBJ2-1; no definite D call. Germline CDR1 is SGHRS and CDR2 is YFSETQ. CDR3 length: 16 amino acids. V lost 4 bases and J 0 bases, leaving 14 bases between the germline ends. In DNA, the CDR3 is TGCGCCAGCAGCCCCACGGTCGCCTCCTCCTACAATGAGCAGTTCTTC. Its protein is CASSPTVASSYNEQFF. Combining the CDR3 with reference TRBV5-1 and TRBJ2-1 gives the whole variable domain KAGVTQTPRYLIKTRGQQVTLSCSPISGHRSVSWYQQTPGQGLQFLFEYFSETQRNKGNFPGRFSGRQFSNSRSEMNVSTLELGDSALYLCASSPTVASSYNEQFFGPGTRLTVL.

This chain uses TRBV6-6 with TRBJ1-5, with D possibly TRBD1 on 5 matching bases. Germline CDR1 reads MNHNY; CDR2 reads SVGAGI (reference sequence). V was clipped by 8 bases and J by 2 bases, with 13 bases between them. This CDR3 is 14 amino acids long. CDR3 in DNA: TGTGCCAGCCTCCAGGTGGGGGGCAATCAGCCCCAGCATTTT. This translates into CASLQVGGNQPQHF.

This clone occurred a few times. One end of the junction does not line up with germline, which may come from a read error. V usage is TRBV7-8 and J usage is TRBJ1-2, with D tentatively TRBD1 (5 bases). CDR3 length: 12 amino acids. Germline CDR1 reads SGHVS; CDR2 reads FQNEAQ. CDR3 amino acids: CASSLVGDGYTF. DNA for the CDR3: TGTGCCAGCAGTTTAGTTGGGGACGGCTACACCTTC. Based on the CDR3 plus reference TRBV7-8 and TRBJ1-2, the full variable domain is GAGVSQSPRYKVAKRGQDVALRCDPISGHVSLFWYQQALGQGPEFLTYFQNEAQLDKSGLPSDRFFAERPEGSVSTLKIQRTQQEDSAVYLCASSLVGDGYTFGSGTRLTVV.